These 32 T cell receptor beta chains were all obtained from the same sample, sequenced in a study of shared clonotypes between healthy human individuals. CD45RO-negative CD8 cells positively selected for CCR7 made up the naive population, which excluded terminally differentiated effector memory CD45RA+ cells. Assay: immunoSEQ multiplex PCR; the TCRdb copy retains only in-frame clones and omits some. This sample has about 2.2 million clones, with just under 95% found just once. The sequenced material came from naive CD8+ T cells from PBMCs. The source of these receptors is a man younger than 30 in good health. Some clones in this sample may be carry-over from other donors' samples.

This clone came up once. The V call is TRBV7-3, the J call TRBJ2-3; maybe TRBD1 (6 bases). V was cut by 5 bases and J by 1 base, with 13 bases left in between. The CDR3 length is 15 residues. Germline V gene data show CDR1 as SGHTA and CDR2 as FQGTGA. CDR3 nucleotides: TGTGCCAGCAGCCCGGACAGCCGTGGCACAGATACGCAGTATTTT. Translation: CASSPDSRGTDTQYF.

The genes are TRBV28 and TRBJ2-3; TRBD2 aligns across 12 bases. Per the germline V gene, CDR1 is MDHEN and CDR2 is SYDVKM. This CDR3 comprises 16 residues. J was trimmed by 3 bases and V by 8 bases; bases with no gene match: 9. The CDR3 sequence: CASALAGGPETDTQYF. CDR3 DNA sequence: TGTGCCAGCGCCCTAGCGGGAGGGCCGGAGACAGATACGCAGTATTTT.

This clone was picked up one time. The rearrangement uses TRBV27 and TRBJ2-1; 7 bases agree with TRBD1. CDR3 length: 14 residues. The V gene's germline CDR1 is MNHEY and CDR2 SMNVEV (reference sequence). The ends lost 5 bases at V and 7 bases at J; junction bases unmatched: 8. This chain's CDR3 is CASSGDRVGNEQFF. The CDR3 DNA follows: TGTGCCAGCAGTGGTGACAGGGTGGGGAATGAGCAGTTCTTC.

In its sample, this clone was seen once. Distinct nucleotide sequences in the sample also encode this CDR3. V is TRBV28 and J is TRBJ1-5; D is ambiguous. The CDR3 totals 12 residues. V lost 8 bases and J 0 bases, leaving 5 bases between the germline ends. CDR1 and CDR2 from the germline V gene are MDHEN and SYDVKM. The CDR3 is CASSYSNQPQHF. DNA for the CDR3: TGTGCCAGCTCCTATAGCAATCAGCCCCAGCATTTT.

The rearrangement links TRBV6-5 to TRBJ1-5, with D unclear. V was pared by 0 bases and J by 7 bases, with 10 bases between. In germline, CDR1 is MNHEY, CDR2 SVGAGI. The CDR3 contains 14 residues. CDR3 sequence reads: CASSYSLDTQPQHF. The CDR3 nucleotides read TGTGCCAGCAGTTACTCCTTAGATACGCAGCCCCAGCATTTT.

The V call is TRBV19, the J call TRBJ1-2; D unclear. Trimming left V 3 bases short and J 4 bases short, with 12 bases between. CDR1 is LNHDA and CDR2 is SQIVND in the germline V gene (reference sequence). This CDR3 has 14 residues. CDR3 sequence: CASSIPGVSYGYTF. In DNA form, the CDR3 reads TGTGCCAGTAGTATCCCGGGAGTTAGCTATGGCTACACCTTC. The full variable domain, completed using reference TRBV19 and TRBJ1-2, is DGGITQSPKYLFRKEGQNVTLSCEQNLNHDAMYWYRQDPGQGLRLIYYSQIVNDFQKGDIAEGYSVSREKKESFPLTVTSAQKNPTAFYLCASSIPGVSYGYTFGSGTRLTVV.

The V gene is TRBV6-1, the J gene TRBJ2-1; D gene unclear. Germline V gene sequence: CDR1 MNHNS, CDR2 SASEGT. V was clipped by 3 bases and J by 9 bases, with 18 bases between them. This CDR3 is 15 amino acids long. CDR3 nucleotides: TGTGCCAGCAGTGATTGGGCAGTGGGGAACAGTGAGCAGTTCTTC. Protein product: CASSDWAVGNSEQFF.

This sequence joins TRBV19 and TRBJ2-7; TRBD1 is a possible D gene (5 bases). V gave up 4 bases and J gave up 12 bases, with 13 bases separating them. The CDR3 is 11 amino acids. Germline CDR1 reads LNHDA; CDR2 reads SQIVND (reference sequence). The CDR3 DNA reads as TGTGCCAGTAGTACATCAGGGAACTGGTACTTC. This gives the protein CASSTSGNWYF.

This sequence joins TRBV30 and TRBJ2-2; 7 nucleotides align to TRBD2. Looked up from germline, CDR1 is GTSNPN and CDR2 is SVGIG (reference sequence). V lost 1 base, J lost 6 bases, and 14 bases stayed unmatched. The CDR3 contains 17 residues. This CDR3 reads CAWSGGRVVGGAGELFF. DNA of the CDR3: TGTGCCTGGAGTGGAGGGAGGGTCGTAGGAGGGGCCGGGGAGCTGTTTTTT. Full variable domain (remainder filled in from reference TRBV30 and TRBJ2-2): SQTIHQWPATLVQPVGSPLSLECTVEGTSNPNLYWYRQAAGRGLQLLFYSVGIGQISSEVPQNLSASRPQDRQFILSSKKLLLSDSGFYLCAWSGGRVVGGAGELFFGEGSRLTVL.

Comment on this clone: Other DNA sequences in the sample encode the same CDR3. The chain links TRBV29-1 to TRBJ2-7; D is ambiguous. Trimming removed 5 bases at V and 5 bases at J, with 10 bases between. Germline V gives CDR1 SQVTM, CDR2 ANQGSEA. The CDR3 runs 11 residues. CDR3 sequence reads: CSVYGPDEQYF. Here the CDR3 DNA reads TGCAGCGTTTACGGGCCGGACGAGCAGTACTTC.

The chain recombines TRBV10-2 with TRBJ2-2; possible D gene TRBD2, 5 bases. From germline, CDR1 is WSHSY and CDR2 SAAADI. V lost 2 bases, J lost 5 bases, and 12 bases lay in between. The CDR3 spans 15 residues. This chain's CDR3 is CASSEAGIMTGELFF. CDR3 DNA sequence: TGCGCCAGCAGTGAGGCCGGGATTATGACCGGGGAGCTGTTTTTT.

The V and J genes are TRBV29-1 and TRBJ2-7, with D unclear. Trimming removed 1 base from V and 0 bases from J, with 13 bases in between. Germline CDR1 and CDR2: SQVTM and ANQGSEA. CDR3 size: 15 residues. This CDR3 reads CSVEGTGTVSYEQYF. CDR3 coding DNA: TGCAGCGTTGAAGGGACGGGCACCGTCTCCTACGAGCAGTACTTC.

The CDR3 nucleotides read TGTGCCAGCAGCTTAGAAAGGGTCCTAAAGGACGGCTACACCTTC. Translated: CASSLERVLKDGYTF. The chain joins TRBV7-9 to TRBJ1-2; D gene ambiguous. This CDR3 is 15 amino acids long. V gave up 1 base and J gave up 8 bases, with 17 bases separating them. The germline V gene has CDR1 SEHNR and CDR2 FQNEAQ (reference sequence).

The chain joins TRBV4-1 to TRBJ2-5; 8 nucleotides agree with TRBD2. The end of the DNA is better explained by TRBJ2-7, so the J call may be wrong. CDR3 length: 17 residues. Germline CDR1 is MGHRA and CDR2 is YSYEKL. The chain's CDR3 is CASSHRTREGRSYEQYF. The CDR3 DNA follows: TGCGCCAGCAGCCATCGGACCCGGGAGGGCCGCTCCTACGAGCAGTACTTC.

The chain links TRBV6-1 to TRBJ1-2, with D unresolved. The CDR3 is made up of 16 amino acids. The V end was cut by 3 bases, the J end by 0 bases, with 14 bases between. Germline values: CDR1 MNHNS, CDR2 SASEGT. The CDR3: CASSDLRAGANYGYTF. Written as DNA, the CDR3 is TGTGCCAGCAGTGATCTGCGGGCAGGAGCTAACTATGGCTACACCTTC.

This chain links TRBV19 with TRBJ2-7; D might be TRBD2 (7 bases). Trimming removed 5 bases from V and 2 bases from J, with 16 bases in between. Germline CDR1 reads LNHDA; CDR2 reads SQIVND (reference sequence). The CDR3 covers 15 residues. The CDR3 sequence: CASSRGRGAAYEQYF. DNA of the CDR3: TGTGCCAGTAGTCGGGGGAGGGGGGCCGCCTACGAGCAGTACTTC.

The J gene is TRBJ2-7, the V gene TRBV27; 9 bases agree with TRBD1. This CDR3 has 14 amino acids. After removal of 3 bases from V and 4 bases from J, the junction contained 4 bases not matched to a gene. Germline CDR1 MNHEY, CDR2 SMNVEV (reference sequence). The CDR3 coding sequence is TGTGCCAGCAGTTTTTTGGGGACAGGGTACGAGCAGTACTTC. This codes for CASSFLGTGYEQYF.

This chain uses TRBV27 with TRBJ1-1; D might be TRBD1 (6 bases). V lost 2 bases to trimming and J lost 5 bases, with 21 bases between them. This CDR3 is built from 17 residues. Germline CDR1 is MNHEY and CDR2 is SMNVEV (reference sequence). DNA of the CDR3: TGTGCCAGCAGTTTACGTAAGGGGGGGCCGGGGGAAACTGAAGCTTTCTTT. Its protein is CASSLRKGGPGETEAFF.

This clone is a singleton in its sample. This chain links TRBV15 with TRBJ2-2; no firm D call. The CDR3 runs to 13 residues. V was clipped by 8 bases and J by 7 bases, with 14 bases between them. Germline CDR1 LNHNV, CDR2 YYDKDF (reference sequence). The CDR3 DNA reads TGTGCCACCGCTTCCCGGCCGGGCGGGGAGCTGTTTTTT. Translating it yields CATASRPGGELFF.

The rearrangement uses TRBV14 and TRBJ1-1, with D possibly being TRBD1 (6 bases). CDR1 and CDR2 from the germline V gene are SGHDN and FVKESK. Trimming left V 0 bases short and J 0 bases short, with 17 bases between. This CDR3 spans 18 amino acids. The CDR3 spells CASSQDRGADALNTEAFF. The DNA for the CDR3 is TGTGCCAGCAGCCAAGATAGGGGGGCGGATGCCCTGAACACTGAAGCTTTCTTT.

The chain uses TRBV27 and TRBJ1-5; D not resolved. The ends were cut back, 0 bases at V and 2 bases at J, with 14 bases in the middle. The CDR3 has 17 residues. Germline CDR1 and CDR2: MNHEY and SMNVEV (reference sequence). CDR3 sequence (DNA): TGTGCCAGCAGTTTATCATCGGGGTTGTTGGGCAATCAGCCCCAGCATTTT. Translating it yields CASSLSSGLLGNQPQHF.

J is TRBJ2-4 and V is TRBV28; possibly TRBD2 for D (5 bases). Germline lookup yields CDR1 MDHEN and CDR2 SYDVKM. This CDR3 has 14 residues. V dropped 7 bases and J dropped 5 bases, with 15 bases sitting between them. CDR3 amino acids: CASTRRARENIQYF. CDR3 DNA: TGTGCCAGCACCAGGAGAGCGCGGGAAAACATTCAGTACTTC. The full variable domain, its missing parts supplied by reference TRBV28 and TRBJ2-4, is DVKVTQSSRYLVKRTGEKVFLECVQDMDHENMFWYRQDPGLGLRLIYFSYDVKMKEKGDIPEGYSVSREKKERFSLILESASTNQTSMYLCASTRRARENIQYFGAGTRLSVL.

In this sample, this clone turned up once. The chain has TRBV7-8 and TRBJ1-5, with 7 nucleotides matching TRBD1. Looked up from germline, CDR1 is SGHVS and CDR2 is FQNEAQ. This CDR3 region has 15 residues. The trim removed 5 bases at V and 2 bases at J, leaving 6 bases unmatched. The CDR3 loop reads CASSITGDGNQPQHF. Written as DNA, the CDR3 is TGTGCCAGCAGCATAACAGGGGATGGCAATCAGCCCCAGCATTTT.

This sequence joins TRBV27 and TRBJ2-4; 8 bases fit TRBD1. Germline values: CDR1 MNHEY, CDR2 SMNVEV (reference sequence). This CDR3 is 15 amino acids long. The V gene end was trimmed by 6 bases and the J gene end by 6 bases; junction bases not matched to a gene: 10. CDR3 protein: CASSRTRDRTNIQYF. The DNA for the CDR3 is TGTGCCAGCAGCCGAACGCGGGACAGGACAAACATTCAGTACTTC.

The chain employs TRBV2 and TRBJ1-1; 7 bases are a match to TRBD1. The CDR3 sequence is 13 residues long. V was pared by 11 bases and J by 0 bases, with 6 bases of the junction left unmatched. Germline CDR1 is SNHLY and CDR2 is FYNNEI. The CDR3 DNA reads TGTGCCGCCCCGACAGGGTTGAACACTGAAGCTTTCTTT. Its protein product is CAAPTGLNTEAFF.

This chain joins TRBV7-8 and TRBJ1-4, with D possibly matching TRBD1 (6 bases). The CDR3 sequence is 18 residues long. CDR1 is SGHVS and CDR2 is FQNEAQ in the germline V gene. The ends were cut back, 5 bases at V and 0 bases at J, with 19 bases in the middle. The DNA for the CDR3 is TGTGCCAGCAGCCCGTACAGGGCAGGTCATGCAACTAATGAAAAACTGTTTTTT. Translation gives CASSPYRAGHATNEKLFF. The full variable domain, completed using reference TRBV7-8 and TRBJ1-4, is GAGVSQSPRYKVAKRGQDVALRCDPISGHVSLFWYQQALGQGPEFLTYFQNEAQLDKSGLPSDRFFAERPEGSVSTLKIQRTQQEDSAVYLCASSPYRAGHATNEKLFFGSGTQLSVL.

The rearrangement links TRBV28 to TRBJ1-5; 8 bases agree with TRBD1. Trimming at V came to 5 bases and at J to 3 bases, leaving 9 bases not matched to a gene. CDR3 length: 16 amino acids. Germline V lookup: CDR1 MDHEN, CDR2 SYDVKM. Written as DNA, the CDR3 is TGTGCCAGCAGTCCCCGGACAGGGAAGACCAATCAGCCCCAGCATTTT. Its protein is CASSPRTGKTNQPQHF.

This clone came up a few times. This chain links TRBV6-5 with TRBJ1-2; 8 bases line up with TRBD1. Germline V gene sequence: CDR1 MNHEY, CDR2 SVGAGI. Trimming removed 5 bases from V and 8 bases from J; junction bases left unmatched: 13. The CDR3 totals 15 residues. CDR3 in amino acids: CASSPDRQGMWGYTF. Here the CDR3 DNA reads TGTGCCAGCAGTCCAGACAGACAGGGGATGTGGGGCTACACCTTC.

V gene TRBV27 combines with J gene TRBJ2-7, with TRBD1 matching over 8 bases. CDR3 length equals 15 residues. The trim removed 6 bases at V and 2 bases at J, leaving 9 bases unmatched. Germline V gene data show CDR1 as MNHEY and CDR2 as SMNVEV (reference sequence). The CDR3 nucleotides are TGTGCCAGCAGGATCACCGGGACAGGTACCTACGAGCAGTACTTC. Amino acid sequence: CASRITGTGTYEQYF.

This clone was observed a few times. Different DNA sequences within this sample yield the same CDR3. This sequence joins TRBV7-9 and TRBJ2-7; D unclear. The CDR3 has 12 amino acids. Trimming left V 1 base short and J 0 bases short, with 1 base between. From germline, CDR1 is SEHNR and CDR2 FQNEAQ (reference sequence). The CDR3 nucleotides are TGTGCCAGCAGCTTAGGCTCCTACGAGCAGTACTTC. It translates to CASSLGSYEQYF.

The CDR3 loop reads CASSLRGSRDGELFF. The DNA of the CDR3 is TGTGCCAGCAGCTTAAGGGGGTCCCGGGACGGGGAGCTGTTTTTT. The chain has TRBV7-9 and TRBJ2-2; possible D gene TRBD1, 6 bases. Germline assignment: CDR1 SEHNR and CDR2 FQNEAQ (reference sequence). CDR3 length: 15 residues. Trimming pared 2 bases from V and 7 bases from J, leaving 14 bases between.

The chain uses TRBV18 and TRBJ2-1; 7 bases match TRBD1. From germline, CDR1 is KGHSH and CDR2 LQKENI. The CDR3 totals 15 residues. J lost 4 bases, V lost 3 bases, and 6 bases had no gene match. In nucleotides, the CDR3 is TGTGCCAGCTCACCGTCCGGGACAGCTTACAATGAGCAGTTCTTC. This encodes CASSPSGTAYNEQFF.